The 17 T cell receptor beta chains listed next were all sequenced from one sample in a study of T-cell memory formation after mild COVID-19. TCRdb redid the calling of the 5' RACE reads with MiXCR, one entry per CDR3 protein. This sample carries around 500,000 distinct CDR3 sequences, around a sixth of them seen once, and the ten largest clones take 12%. The sample was PBMCs or a T cell subset sorted from them (not recorded which). The receptors were gathered from an adult woman who had mild COVID-19 (a few samples of this study predate the infection). Cell type and time point are not known.

This clonotype was counted a few times. The chain has TRBV7-9 and TRBJ1-6; 7 bases match TRBD1. Germline trimming cut 3 bases from V and 7 bases from J; bases unmatched to any gene: 6. CDR3 length: 15 amino acids. Germline CDR1 reads SEHNR; CDR2 reads FQNEAQ (reference sequence). The CDR3 nucleotides are TGTGCCAGCAGCTTGCGACAGGGTGGGAATTCACCCCTCCACTTT. This encodes CASSLRQGGNSPLHF.

This clonotype was counted only a few times. V is TRBV7-9 and J is TRBJ2-1, with 11 bases fitting TRBD1. The CDR3 is 15 amino acids. Germline CDR1 SEHNR, CDR2 FQNEAQ (reference sequence). With 6 bases clipped from V and 4 bases from J, the junction kept 5 bases outside the gene matches. The CDR3 region has the DNA TGTGCCAGCAGGAACCGGGACAGGGGGTACAATGAGCAGTTCTTC. Translated, it gives CASRNRDRGYNEQFF.

The V call is TRBV27, the J call TRBJ2-1, with 12 bases identical to TRBD2. CDR3 length: 16 amino acids. From germline, CDR1 is MNHEY and CDR2 SMNVEV (reference sequence). After removal of 4 bases from V and 2 bases from J, the junction contained 3 bases not matched to a gene. CDR3 nucleotides: TGTGCCAGCAGTTCCACTAGCGGGGGGACCTACAATGAGCAGTTCTTC. Amino acid sequence: CASSSTSGGTYNEQFF.

The genes are TRBV27 and TRBJ2-5, with D possibly being TRBD1 (5 bases). Per the germline V gene, CDR1 is MNHEY and CDR2 is SMNVEV (reference sequence). The length of the CDR3 is 16 residues. V shed 7 bases and J shed 2 bases, with 20 bases lying between them. The CDR3 is CASTVGAAKVQETQYF. In DNA form, the CDR3 reads TGTGCCAGCACGGTTGGGGCAGCGAAAGTTCAAGAGACCCAGTACTTC.

The chain joins TRBV20-1 to TRBJ2-5, with D possibly called TRBD1 or TRBD2 (5 bases each). This CDR3 contains 13 residues. Germline values: CDR1 DFQATT, CDR2 SNEGSKA (reference sequence). Trimming stripped 7 bases from V and 2 bases from J, with 14 bases between. CDR3 bases: TGCAGTGGGGGGAGACAGATTCAAGAGACCCAGTACTTC. Its protein is CSGGRQIQETQYF.

This clonotype was detected a few times. V usage is TRBV7-8 and J usage is TRBJ2-2; D uncertain. CDR3 size: 16 residues. The V end was cut by 4 bases, the J end by 0 bases, with 12 bases between. The germline CDR1 and CDR2 sequences are SGHVS and FQNEAQ. CDR3 DNA: TGTGCCAGCAGCTACCGCGGAGTCCCGAACACCGGGGAGCTGTTTTTT. It yields the protein CASSYRGVPNTGELFF.

This clonotype has just a few counts. The chain employs TRBV10-3 and TRBJ2-3; 8 positions match TRBD2. There are 14 residues in the CDR3. The V segment lost 11 bases and the J segment 2 bases; nucleotides outside the gene matches: 9. Germline CDR1 reads ENHRY; CDR2 reads SYGVKD. As DNA, the CDR3 is TGTGCCTCCCGTCCGGGGGGGAACACAGATACGCAGTATTTT. Amino acids: CASRPGGNTDTQYF.

This clonotype was counted a few times. The rearrangement links TRBV7-3 to TRBJ2-5, with a possible D match to TRBD2 (6 bases). Germline V gene lookup returns CDR1 SGHTA and CDR2 FQGTGA. Trimming took off 5 bases at V and 0 bases at J, with 16 bases between the two ends. The CDR3 totals 16 residues. CDR3 loop: CASSLDPGGHQETQYF. CDR3 bases: TGTGCCAGCAGCCTGGACCCCGGAGGGCACCAAGAGACCCAGTACTTC.

This clonotype is a singleton in its sample. The rearrangement uses TRBV11-2 and TRBJ2-5; D ambiguous. V gave up 1 base and J gave up 1 base, with 10 bases separating them. Germline V CDR1 and CDR2: SGHAT, FQNNGV. The CDR3 has 15 amino acids. CDR3 residues: CASSLVTETQETQYF. The CDR3 region has the DNA TGTGCCAGCAGCTTAGTTACGGAAACCCAAGAGACCCAGTACTTC.

This clonotype was observed a few times. This sequence joins TRBV19 and TRBJ2-7; TRBD1 is a possible D gene (5 bases). This CDR3 is built from 14 residues. The ends were cut back, 8 bases at V and 2 bases at J, with 16 bases in the middle. Germline V gene data show CDR1 as LNHDA and CDR2 as SQIVND (reference sequence). The CDR3 here is CASAMTDPTYEQYF. In DNA form, the CDR3 reads TGTGCCAGTGCGATGACAGACCCGACCTACGAGCAGTACTTC.

Ten or more counts support this clonotype. The J gene is TRBJ2-7, the V gene TRBV13; a weak D match, TRBD1 (5 bases). This CDR3 has 15 amino acids. V was cut by 5 bases and J by 6 bases, with 20 bases left in between. Per the germline V gene, CDR1 is PRHDT and CDR2 is FYEKMQ (reference sequence). CDR3 sequence: CASSAKGPEGFEQYF. The CDR3 DNA follows: TGTGCCAGCAGCGCGAAGGGGCCTGAAGGATTCGAGCAGTACTTC. Based on the CDR3 plus reference TRBV13 and TRBJ2-7, the full variable domain is AAGVIQSPRHLIKEKRETATLKCYPIPRHDTVYWYQQGPGQDPQFLISFYEKMQSDKGSIPDRFSAQQFSDYHSELNMSSLELGDSALYFCASSAKGPEGFEQYFGPGTRLTVT.

This clonotype has more than one count but fewer than ten. The gene calls are TRBV5-1 and TRBJ1-2; D unresolved. Trimming cost V 0 bases and J 4 bases, with 7 bases left between them. CDR3 size: 13 residues. Germline-derived CDR1 and CDR2 are SGHRS and YFSETQ. DNA for the CDR3: TGCGCCAGCAGCTTGGAACGGAGCTATGGCTACACCTTC. This gives the protein CASSLERSYGYTF.

This clonotype was counted a few times. This rearrangement joins TRBV3-1 to TRBJ1-1; D remains unclear. The germline V gene encodes CDR1 LGHDT and CDR2 YNNKEL (reference sequence). CDR3 size: 13 residues. Trimming pared 4 bases from V and 7 bases from J, leaving 13 bases between. The CDR3 is CASSLAERNEAFF. The CDR3 DNA reads TGTGCCAGCAGCCTAGCTGAGCGGAATGAAGCTTTCTTT. Supplemented by reference TRBV3-1 and TRBJ1-1, the full variable domain reads DTAVSQTPKYLVTQMGNDKSIKCEQNLGHDTMYWYKQDSKKFLKIMFSYNNKELIINETVPNRFSPKSPDKAHLNLHINSLELGDSAVYFCASSLAERNEAFFGQGTRLTVV.

This clonotype has a single count. V gene TRBV12-3 or TRBV12-4 combines with J gene TRBJ2-7, with 8 bases identical to TRBD2. The J segment lost 2 bases and the V segment lost 8 bases, leaving 8 bases of the junction unmatched. This CDR3 contains 14 residues. The CDR3 region has the DNA TGTGCCAGCGGACCGGGGGGGGTCCCCTACGAGCAGTACTTC. Its translation: CASGPGGVPYEQYF.

The gene calls are TRBV6-4 and TRBJ1-4, with D tentatively TRBD1 (6 bases). Trimming took off 9 bases at V and 5 bases at J, with 13 bases between the two ends. CDR3 length equals 13 residues. The germline V gene has CDR1 MRHNA and CDR2 SNTAGT. This CDR3 is CASAGVSNEKLFF. The DNA for the CDR3 is TGTGCCAGTGCAGGGGTATCAAATGAAAAACTGTTTTTT.

The chain combines TRBV4-3 with TRBJ1-1; TRBD1 might be the D (5 bases). CDR3 size: 14 residues. Germline lookup yields CDR1 LGHNA and CDR2 YSLEER. V was cut by 3 bases and J by 4 bases, with 12 bases left in between. CDR3 nucleotide sequence: TGCGCCAGCAGCCATGATGCAGGGTTCACTGAAGCTTTCTTT. It is translated as CASSHDAGFTEAFF.

V usage is TRBV27 and J usage is TRBJ1-5; D unclear. This CDR3 region has 14 residues. Germline CDR1 MNHEY, CDR2 SMNVEV (reference sequence). V dropped 4 bases and J dropped 6 bases, with 13 bases sitting between them. The CDR3 region has the DNA TGTGCCAGCAGTTCCCGGGCGGCAGGTCAGCCCCAGCATTTT. Its protein product is CASSSRAAGQPQHF.